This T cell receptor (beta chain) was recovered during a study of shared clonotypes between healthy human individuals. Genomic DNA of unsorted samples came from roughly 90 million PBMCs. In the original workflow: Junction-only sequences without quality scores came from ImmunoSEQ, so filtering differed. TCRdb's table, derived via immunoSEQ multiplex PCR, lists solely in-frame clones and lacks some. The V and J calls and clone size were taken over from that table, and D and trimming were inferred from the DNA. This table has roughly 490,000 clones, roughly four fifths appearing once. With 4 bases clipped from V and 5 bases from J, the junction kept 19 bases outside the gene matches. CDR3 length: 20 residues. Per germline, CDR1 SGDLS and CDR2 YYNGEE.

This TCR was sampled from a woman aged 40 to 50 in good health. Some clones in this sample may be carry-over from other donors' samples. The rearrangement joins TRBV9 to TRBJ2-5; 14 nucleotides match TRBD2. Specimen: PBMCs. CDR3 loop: CASSSDQGLAGVGVSETQYF. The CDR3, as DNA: TGTGCCAGCAGCTCCGACCAGGGACTAGCGGGAGTCGGGGTTTCGGAGACCCAGTACTTC.